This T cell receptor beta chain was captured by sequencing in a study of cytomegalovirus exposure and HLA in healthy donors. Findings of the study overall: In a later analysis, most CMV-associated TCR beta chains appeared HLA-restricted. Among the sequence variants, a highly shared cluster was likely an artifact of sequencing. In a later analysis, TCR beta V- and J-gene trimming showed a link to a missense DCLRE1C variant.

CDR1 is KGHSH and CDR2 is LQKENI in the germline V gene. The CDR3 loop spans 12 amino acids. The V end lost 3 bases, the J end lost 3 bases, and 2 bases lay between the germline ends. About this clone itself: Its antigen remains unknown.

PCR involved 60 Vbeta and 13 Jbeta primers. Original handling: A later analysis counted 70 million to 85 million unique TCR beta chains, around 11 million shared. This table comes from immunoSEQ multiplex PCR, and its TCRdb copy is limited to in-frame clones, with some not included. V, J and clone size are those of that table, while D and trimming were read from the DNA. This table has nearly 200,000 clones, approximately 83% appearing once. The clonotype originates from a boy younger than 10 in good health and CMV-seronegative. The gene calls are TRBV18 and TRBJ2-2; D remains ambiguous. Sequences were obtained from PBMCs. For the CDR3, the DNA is TGTGCCAGCTCACCCTACACCGGGGAGCTGTTTTTT. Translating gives CASSPYTGELFF.